This TCR beta chain was observed in a study of human versus mouse CDR3 diversity and MHC coevolution (dated by TCRdb to between 2016 and 2019). Study-wide context: The immunoSEQ assay was reported to detect one in 200,000 T cells and to minimize multiplex PCR amplification bias. Human naive CD4 T cell repertoires were used as a reference for TCR selection on multiple MHC II alleles and were compared with human-TCR-locus transgenic mice carrying single MHC II. Across the mouse and human samples, each sample yielded between about 5.5 x 10^6 and 1.8 x 10^7 valid reads. Three healthy volunteer blood donors made up the human cohort, with one aged 30 to 39, one aged 40 to 50 and one aged 60 to 70 at collection.

After removal of 6 bases from V and 6 bases from J, the junction retains 9 bases not matched to a gene. CDR1 is given as SNHLY and CDR2 as FYNNEI, both from the germline V gene. Including cysteine and phenylalanine, the CDR3 has 16 amino acids. The retained sequence is limited to the CDR3, 48 bases, with the frame set at the first base. Genomic DNA was extracted from the sorted cells using the QIAGEN blood and tissue kit and was quantified on a NanoDrop 1000. The immunoSEQ platform deep sequenced and quantified TCR alpha and beta chains by multiplex PCR of genomic DNA. The authors' pipeline ran thus. TCR sequences were annotated using IMGT gene and region definitions. Out-of-frame rearrangements served as a stand-in for the preselection repertoire and were compared with in-frame clonotypes. The iCHAO1 estimator provided with the immunoSEQ platform was used to estimate repertoire size. Clonal inequality was measured with a Gini index on in-frame amino acid clonotypes, based on the Lorenz curve. Shared clonotypes were counted with the intersect function of the R package tcR, and similarity was scored with the Jaccard index. The R prcomp function was used without normalization to run principal component analysis of V, J and V-J usage frequencies. TCRdb mirrors the immuneACCESS table, restricted to in-frame sequences. Some clones are absent from its copies; in checked studies, under half trace to an unresolved V gene, and the reason for the others is unknown. That table gives V, J and clone size, and the DNA gave D and trimming. The sample table records 60,000 or so clones; roughly 94% of these occur just once. About 20% of the sample belongs to the ten largest clones.

Naive CD4 T cells, defined as CD45RO-negative and CD62L-positive, were isolated from PBMCs by fluorescence-activated cell sorting. Approximately 50 ml of fresh peripheral blood was collected from each donor, and PBMCs were isolated by Ficoll density centrifugation. All samples were sorted on a FACSAria III instrument and reached purity above 95%. Results and caveats for the whole study, not just this receptor: Repertoire diversity was not considered directly comparable between humans and mice because human T cells were selected on 5 to 7 MHC II alleles. According to iCHAO1 estimates, humans had the largest TCR beta repertoire, 1.5 million to 2 million clonotypes, which was attributed likely to selection by multiple MHC II molecules. On average, humans had more CDR3 deletions and insertions than mice, indicating greater exonuclease and TdT activity. Among all the groups compared, the lowest clonal inequality scores came from most of the three human donors.

For this clone: No cognate antigen has been identified for it. Base qualities are not at hand, and no much larger clone is one base apart.

The sample taken for sequencing was naive CD4+ T cells from blood. The cell subset or site label corresponds to: CD45RO-negative CD62L-positive naive CD4 T cells. Recombination linked TRBV2 to TRBJ1-6, with 9 middle bases fitting TRBD1. The sequence was collected from a person aged 55 to 75 in good health. The CDR3 protein sequence reads: CASSTESGQGNSPLHF. The DNA sequence is given as TGTGCCAGCAGCACAGAGTCGGGACAGGGTAATTCACCCCTCCACTTT.